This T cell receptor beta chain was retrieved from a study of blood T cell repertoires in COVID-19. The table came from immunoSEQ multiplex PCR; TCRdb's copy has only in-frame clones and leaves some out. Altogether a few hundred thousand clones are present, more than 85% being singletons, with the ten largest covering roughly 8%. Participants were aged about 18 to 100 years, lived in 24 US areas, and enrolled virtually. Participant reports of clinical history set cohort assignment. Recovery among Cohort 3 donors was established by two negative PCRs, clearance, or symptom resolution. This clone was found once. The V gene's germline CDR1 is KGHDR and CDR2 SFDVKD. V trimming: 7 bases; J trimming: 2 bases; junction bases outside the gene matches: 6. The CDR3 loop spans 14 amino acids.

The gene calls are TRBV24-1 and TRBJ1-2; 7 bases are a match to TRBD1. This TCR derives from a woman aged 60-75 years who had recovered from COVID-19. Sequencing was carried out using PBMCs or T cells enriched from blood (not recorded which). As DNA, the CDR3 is TGTGCCACCAGCCGGACAGGAGGGAACTATGGCTACACCTTC. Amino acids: CATSRTGGNYGYTF.